This T cell receptor (beta chain) was retrieved from a study of control samples from healthy donors and cancer patients. Germline CDR1 and CDR2: LGHNT and FRNRAP. This CDR3 spans 21 amino acids. V dropped 1 base and J dropped 0; count of bases not matched to a gene: 18. Assay used: immunoSEQ multiplex PCR; TCRdb lists only in-frame clones, some missing. The sample carries under 80,000 clones, approximately 93% recorded once. The origin of this receptor is a woman between 40 and 55 years old with lung cancer. This chain joins TRBV12-5 and TRBJ2-3; 8 nucleotides agree with TRBD2. Sequencing was performed on PBMCs. CDR3 sequence reads: CASGLDWTVYASGHSTDTQYF. For the CDR3, the DNA is TGTGCTAGTGGTTTGGACTGGACAGTATATGCTAGCGGGCATAGCACAGATACGCAGTATTTT.